These 20 T cell receptor beta chains share one sample of origin, sequenced in a study of neoadjuvant anti-PD-1 for oral cavity cancer. Regarding time point: after neoadjuvant nivolumab, at surgical resection. Produced via immunoSEQ multiplex PCR; TCRdb's table is partial and in-frame only. The data contain tens of thousands of clones, 27% of them singletons. Specimen: tumor tissue, collected after nivolumab (anti-PD-1) treatment. Source of these receptors: a person aged 35 to 85 with oral cavity squamous cell carcinoma.

The CDR3 bases are TGTGCCAGCAGCCCGAACAATGAGCAGTTCTTC. This gives the protein CASSPNNEQFF. V and J are TRBV4-2 and TRBJ2-1; D remains unclear. V lost 4 bases and J lost 5, with 3 bases in between. CDR1 is LGHNA, CDR2 YNFKEQ, per germline. The CDR3 runs 11 residues.

This chain joins TRBV2 and TRBJ2-1; 8 positions match TRBD2. Germline values: CDR1 SNHLY, CDR2 FYNNEI. V gave up 7 bases and J gave up 4 bases; unmatched junction bases: 9. The CDR3 is 15 amino acids. CDR3 nucleotides: TGTGCCAGCACCATTTCAGCGGGAGAATACAATGAGCAGTTCTTC. It yields the protein CASTISAGEYNEQFF.

The J gene is TRBJ2-7, the V gene TRBV9; 10 nucleotides agree with TRBD1. The V segment lost 3 bases and the J segment 4 bases; nucleotides outside the gene matches: 7. CDR1 and CDR2 from the germline V gene are SGDLS and YYNGEE. This CDR3 comprises 15 residues. CDR3 in amino acids: CASSEGTGVYYEQYF. For the CDR3, the DNA is TGTGCCAGCAGCGAGGGGACAGGGGTATATTACGAGCAGTACTTC.

This clone was counted a few times. The rearrangement links TRBV5-1 to TRBJ1-6; 7 nucleotides line up with TRBD1. The CDR3 covers 14 residues. V lost 2 bases to trimming and J lost 9 bases; unmatched junction nucleotides: 5. Germline V lookup: CDR1 SGHRS, CDR2 YFSETQ. The CDR3 sequence is CASSFRQGGSPLHF. The CDR3 DNA follows: TGCGCCAGCAGCTTTAGACAGGGAGGTTCACCCCTCCACTTT.

This sequence joins TRBV28 and TRBJ1-1; 11 bases are a match to TRBD1. V shed 5 bases, J shed 3 bases, and the junction held 5 bases outside the gene matches. The CDR3 runs to 15 residues. Germline loops: CDR1 MDHEN, CDR2 SYDVKM. CDR3 sequence: CASSPGTGGYTEAFF. CDR3 nucleotides: TGTGCCAGCAGTCCCGGGACAGGGGGGTACACTGAAGCTTTCTTT.

The chain carries TRBV28 and TRBJ1-5, with a possible D match to TRBD1 (6 bases). The germline V gene encodes CDR1 MDHEN and CDR2 SYDVKM. V lost 3 bases and J lost 2, with 11 bases in between. The CDR3 contains 15 residues. The CDR3 here is CASSFAGAGNQPQHF. In DNA form, the CDR3 reads TGTGCCAGCAGTTTTGCAGGGGCTGGCAATCAGCCCCAGCATTTT.

The table lists this clone with a few counts. The rearrangement joins TRBV29-1 to TRBJ1-3; D unclear. V was trimmed by 3 bases and J by 8 bases, leaving 5 bases between them. This CDR3 is 10 amino acids long. Germline V gene data show CDR1 as SQVTM and CDR2 as ANQGSEA. The CDR3 region has the DNA TGCAGCGTTGAGGACGACACCATATATTTT. Residues: CSVEDDTIYF.

This chain links TRBV5-1 with TRBJ2-1, with 13 positions matching TRBD2. There are 15 residues in the CDR3. Germline V gives CDR1 SGHRS, CDR2 YFSETQ. V gave up 2 bases and J gave up 5 bases; unmatched junction bases: 1. The CDR3 nucleotides are TGCGCCAGCAGCTTACTAGCGGGAGGGAACAATGAGCAGTTCTTC. Translation gives CASSLLAGGNNEQFF.

V and J are TRBV5-6 and TRBJ1-2, with D tentatively TRBD1 (6 bases). The ends were cut back, 4 bases at V and 3 bases at J, with 13 bases in the middle. Germline CDR1 SGHDT, CDR2 YYEEEE. The CDR3 covers 14 residues. The CDR3 here is CASSQGSADYGYTF. CDR3 in DNA: TGTGCCAGCAGCCAGGGGAGCGCTGACTATGGCTACACCTTC.

This clone was seen many times. The V and J genes are TRBV19 and TRBJ2-5; no clear D gene. CDR1 and CDR2 from the germline V gene are LNHDA and SQIVND (reference sequence). The CDR3 loop spans 13 amino acids. V lost 1 base and J lost 4, with 7 bases in between. The CDR3 bases are TGTGCCAGTAGTATAGGACTGCGAGAGACCCAGTACTTC. The encoded protein is CASSIGLRETQYF.

The chain uses TRBV7-9 and TRBJ2-1; a weak D match, TRBD2 (5 bases). Deletions cut 5 bases from V and 10 bases from J, with 15 bases between. The germline CDR1 and CDR2 sequences are SEHNR and FQNEAQ (reference sequence). The CDR3 is 13 amino acids. In DNA form, the CDR3 reads TGTGCCAGCAGCCAGTATTCTAGCACCGAGCAGTTCTTC. It encodes CASSQYSSTEQFF.

The chain joins TRBV30 to TRBJ1-1; no reliable D call. Germline CDR1 and CDR2: GTSNPN and SVGIG (reference sequence). CDR3 size: 13 residues. Trimming left V 1 base short and J 1 base short, with 7 bases between. Written as DNA, the CDR3 is TGTGCCTGGAGTGGGATATGGAACACTGAAGCTTTCTTT. Protein: CAWSGIWNTEAFF. Combining the CDR3 with reference TRBV30 and TRBJ1-1 gives the whole variable domain SQTIHQWPATLVQPVGSPLSLECTVEGTSNPNLYWYRQAAGRGLQLLFYSVGIGQISSEVPQNLSASRPQDRQFILSSKKLLLSDSGFYLCAWSGIWNTEAFFGQGTRLTVV.

This clone has only a few counts. The chain links TRBV4-1 to TRBJ1-1; D unclear. CDR1 and CDR2 from the germline V gene are MGHRA and YSYEKL. This CDR3 has 14 residues. The ends were cut back, 0 bases at V and 3 bases at J, with 8 bases in the middle. The CDR3 coding sequence is TGCGCCAGCAGCCAAGAATGGTTGGACACTGAAGCTTTCTTT. This encodes CASSQEWLDTEAFF.

This sequence joins TRBV28 and TRBJ2-3; D is undetermined. Trimming took 4 bases from V and 2 from J, leaving 7 bases between them. Germline CDR1 reads MDHEN; CDR2 reads SYDVKM. This CDR3 region has 13 residues. The CDR3 DNA reads TGTGCCAGCAGTTCGCCCAACACAGATACGCAGTATTTT. Protein product: CASSSPNTDTQYF. Looking up the rest from reference TRBV28 and TRBJ2-3 gives the full variable domain: DVKVTQSSRYLVKRTGEKVFLECVQDMDHENMFWYRQDPGLGLRLIYFSYDVKMKEKGDIPEGYSVSREKKERFSLILESASTNQTSMYLCASSSPNTDTQYFGPGTRLTVL.

V is TRBV5-1 and J is TRBJ2-7; no definite D call. V was clipped by 2 bases and J by 3 bases, with 9 bases between them. Germline CDR1 SGHRS, CDR2 YFSETQ. The CDR3 is made up of 13 amino acids. The CDR3 spells CASSLGGDYEQYF. CDR3 in DNA: TGCGCCAGCAGCTTAGGCGGCGACTACGAGCAGTACTTC.

The gene calls are TRBV5-8 and TRBJ1-1; 7 bases agree with TRBD1. The CDR3 covers 12 residues. The germline V gene has CDR1 SGHTS and CDR2 YDEGEE. The V gene end was trimmed by 2 bases and the J gene end by 10 bases; junction bases not matched to a gene: 5. As DNA, the CDR3 is TGTGCCAGCAGCTTCGACAGGGTTGGAGCTTTCTTT. It codes for CASSFDRVGAFF.

The chain links TRBV30 to TRBJ1-2; no firm D call. CDR3 length: 15 amino acids. With 5 bases removed from V and 0 bases from J, the gap between germline ends came to 16 bases. Looked up from germline, CDR1 is GTSNPN and CDR2 is SVGIG (reference sequence). CDR3 nucleotide sequence: TGTGCCTGGGCCCCTGGATTAGAAGCTAACTATGGCTACACCTTC. Residues: CAWAPGLEANYGYTF.

The sample holds a few counts of this clone. V gene TRBV6-6 combines with J gene TRBJ2-7, with D perhaps TRBD2 (5 bases). Trimming removed 0 bases at V and 6 bases at J, with 9 bases between. The CDR3 covers 13 residues. Germline CDR1 reads MNHNY; CDR2 reads SVGAGI (reference sequence). The CDR3 region is CASSYSAGVEQYF. The CDR3 nucleotides read TGTGCCAGCAGTTACTCGGCGGGTGTCGAGCAGTACTTC.

The gene calls are TRBV9 and TRBJ2-3; 8 positions match TRBD2. V lost 4 bases and J lost 5; bases outside the gene matches: 3. This CDR3 is 13 amino acids long. Germline loops: CDR1 SGDLS, CDR2 YYNGEE. This CDR3 reads CASSISGEDTQYF. CDR3 bases: TGTGCCAGCAGCATTAGCGGGGAAGATACGCAGTATTTT.

This clone was seen a few times. The chain links TRBV19 to TRBJ2-5; maybe TRBD1 (6 bases). The CDR3 contains 11 residues. Germline CDR1 reads LNHDA; CDR2 reads SQIVND (reference sequence). The V and J ends lost 5 bases and 5 bases respectively, with 6 bases between them. CDR3 DNA: TGTGCCAGTAGTCAGGGGGAGACCCAGTACTTC. This codes for CASSQGETQYF.